This T cell receptor (beta chain) was found in a study of prognosis after radiotherapy for stage I lung cancer. About the study: Metastases at distant sites emerged in a handful of patients after radiotherapy, at a median of roughly seven months, whereas roughly 14 showed no significant progression.

Germline V gene data show CDR1 as MNHNS and CDR2 as SASEGT. The CDR3 totals 14 residues. Trimming shortened V by 7 bases and J by 4 bases, and 16 bases separated the two germline ends. General observations from the study: Clone counts measured for unique TCRs fell after stereotactic body radiation therapy, median approximately 10,000 versus 7,000.

Peripheral blood samples of roughly 6 milliliters were drawn at each of two time points. Template was genomic DNA; TCR beta CDR3 amplified in two multiplex PCR rounds. Amplification during the initial PCR round employed primers specific to each TRBV and TRBJ gene. One entry per CDR3 protein, called by TCRdb with MiXCR from the multiplex PCR reads. The sample consists of about 25,000 distinct CDR3 sequences, about two fifths of them appearing once. This clonotype was counted ten times or more. Its antigen remains unknown. The sequence was obtained from a donor at least 50 years old with non-small cell lung cancer. This specimen was PBMCs, taken before or after stereotactic body radiation therapy (not recorded which). The gene calls are TRBV6-1 and TRBJ1-2; a possible D gene is TRBD1 (5 bases). The CDR3 sequence is CASTHGGIGYGYTF. The CDR3 nucleotides read TGTGCCAGCACCCATGGGGGGATCGGCTATGGCTACACCTTC.